What follows is one T cell receptor (beta chain) and its context. This clonotype has just a few counts. Its cognate antigen has yet to be identified. No base qualities exist here, and no much larger clone lies one base off it. Using a constant-region primer and ProtoScript II reverse transcriptase, TCRbeta-specific cDNA was reverse-transcribed from 500 ng total RNA. Three nested multiplex PCR rounds, following a slightly modified ARM-PCR procedure, were used to build the TCRbeta libraries. Each of the first two PCR rounds ran for about 11 cycles using multiplex TRBV1-TRBV30 forward primers together with a Cbeta reverse primer. Sample barcodes and Illumina adapters were added in a final 25-cycle PCR using Deep VentR polymerase. Before sequencing, amplicons of 200-500 bp were purified from gel using a QIAquick gel extraction kit. An Illumina HiSeq 2500 was used to sequence the TCRbeta amplicons with 250-bp paired-end reads. The study's processing was this. Reads were quality-trimmed with Trimmomatic v0.33, and paired reads were merged with FLASH v1.2.11 to recover full CDR3 sequences. MiGEC v1.2.1b assigned V, D and J germline segments to the rearranged TCRbeta sequences. Clonotype statistics, along with Shannon-Wiener diversity indices, were calculated using VDJtools v1.0.0. Except for diversity analysis, only each sample's 250 most abundant clonotypes were used in subsequent analyses to reduce sampling bias. TCRdb reran the public reads through fastp at Q25 and MiXCR, keeping productive beta chains. Each entry merges the rows of one CDR3 protein and shows their most common DNA and genes. TCRdb, not the original authors, processed these V and J calls. The sample contains 90,000 to 150,000 distinct CDR3 sequences, approximately 68% of them found a single time. 7.5% to 10% of the sample is held by the ten biggest clonotypes.

The source of the sample is a study of tumor-infiltrating lymphocytes in primary liver carcinoma (dated by TCRdb to 2016 to 2017). Regarding the complete study: Of the five patients (three men and two women, aged 30 to 69 years), four had hepatocellular carcinoma and one had combined HCC and intrahepatic cholangiocarcinoma. Technical replicate repertoires showed high reproducibility, with mean shared-clone rates approximately 0.87 and correlation coefficients above 0.95. A total of roughly 35 specimens from 5 patients went through TCRbeta repertoire sequencing, namely 25 tumor regions, 5 adjacent noncancerous liver tissues and 5 peripheral blood samples. Each sample produced about 3.5 to 7.5 million productive TCRbeta reads, and read depth showed no significant difference between tissue types. For each liver tumor, the study sampled five regions along with adjacent normal tissue and blood, and applied TCRbeta repertoire sequencing, expression microarrays and whole-exome sequencing. The tumors of the five patients were staged as T1-T3 N0M0, with maximum diameters ranging from roughly 4.2 to 10 cm.

What the study reported, not specific to this receptor: Since the samples were bulk and unsorted, there was no way to compare CD4+ and CD8+ T cell repertoires. The top 250 clones made up a significantly larger repertoire fraction in tumors than in blood (p = 0.039). Only the TCR beta chain was sequenced, which likely underestimates true repertoire diversity because unpaired alpha chains were not captured. The study included only a few patients, and the authors note findings should be validated in a larger study. Repertoire overlap was higher between tumor regions (mean roughly 35%) than tumor-adjacent (around 17%) or tumor-blood (approximately 15%) pairs, consistent with antigen-driven expansion.

V drops 1 base and J drops 2 bases, leaving 9 bases in between. The germline V gene (reference sequence) gives CDR1 as SGHAT and CDR2 as FQDESV. The CDR3 contains 14 residues, cysteine and phenylalanine counted. Only CDR3 DNA is held: 42 bases, read in frame from base 1. Total RNA and DNA were co-extracted without cell sorting from roughly 20-30 mg of bulk tissue using the AllPrep DNA/RNA mini kit. Between November 2015 and 2016, about five patients in China with histopathologically diagnosed primary liver carcinoma had their tumors surgically resected. At the time of sampling, the patients had chronic HBV infection and had not received any treatment. Pieces of fresh tumor and adjacent tissue were cut in half, with one half kept in RNAlater at -80 degrees C and the other half sent for histology.

Sequenced: tumor-adjacent normal liver tissue. The rearrangement joined TRBV11-1 to TRBJ2-7; no D gene call is confident. This clonotype originated in a woman aged 55-70 years with primary liver carcinoma and hepatitis B virus infection. The CDR3 sequence is CASSLVTGTYEQYF. The DNA reads as follows: TGTGCCAGCAGCTTAGTTACTGGGACCTACGAGCAGTACTTC.